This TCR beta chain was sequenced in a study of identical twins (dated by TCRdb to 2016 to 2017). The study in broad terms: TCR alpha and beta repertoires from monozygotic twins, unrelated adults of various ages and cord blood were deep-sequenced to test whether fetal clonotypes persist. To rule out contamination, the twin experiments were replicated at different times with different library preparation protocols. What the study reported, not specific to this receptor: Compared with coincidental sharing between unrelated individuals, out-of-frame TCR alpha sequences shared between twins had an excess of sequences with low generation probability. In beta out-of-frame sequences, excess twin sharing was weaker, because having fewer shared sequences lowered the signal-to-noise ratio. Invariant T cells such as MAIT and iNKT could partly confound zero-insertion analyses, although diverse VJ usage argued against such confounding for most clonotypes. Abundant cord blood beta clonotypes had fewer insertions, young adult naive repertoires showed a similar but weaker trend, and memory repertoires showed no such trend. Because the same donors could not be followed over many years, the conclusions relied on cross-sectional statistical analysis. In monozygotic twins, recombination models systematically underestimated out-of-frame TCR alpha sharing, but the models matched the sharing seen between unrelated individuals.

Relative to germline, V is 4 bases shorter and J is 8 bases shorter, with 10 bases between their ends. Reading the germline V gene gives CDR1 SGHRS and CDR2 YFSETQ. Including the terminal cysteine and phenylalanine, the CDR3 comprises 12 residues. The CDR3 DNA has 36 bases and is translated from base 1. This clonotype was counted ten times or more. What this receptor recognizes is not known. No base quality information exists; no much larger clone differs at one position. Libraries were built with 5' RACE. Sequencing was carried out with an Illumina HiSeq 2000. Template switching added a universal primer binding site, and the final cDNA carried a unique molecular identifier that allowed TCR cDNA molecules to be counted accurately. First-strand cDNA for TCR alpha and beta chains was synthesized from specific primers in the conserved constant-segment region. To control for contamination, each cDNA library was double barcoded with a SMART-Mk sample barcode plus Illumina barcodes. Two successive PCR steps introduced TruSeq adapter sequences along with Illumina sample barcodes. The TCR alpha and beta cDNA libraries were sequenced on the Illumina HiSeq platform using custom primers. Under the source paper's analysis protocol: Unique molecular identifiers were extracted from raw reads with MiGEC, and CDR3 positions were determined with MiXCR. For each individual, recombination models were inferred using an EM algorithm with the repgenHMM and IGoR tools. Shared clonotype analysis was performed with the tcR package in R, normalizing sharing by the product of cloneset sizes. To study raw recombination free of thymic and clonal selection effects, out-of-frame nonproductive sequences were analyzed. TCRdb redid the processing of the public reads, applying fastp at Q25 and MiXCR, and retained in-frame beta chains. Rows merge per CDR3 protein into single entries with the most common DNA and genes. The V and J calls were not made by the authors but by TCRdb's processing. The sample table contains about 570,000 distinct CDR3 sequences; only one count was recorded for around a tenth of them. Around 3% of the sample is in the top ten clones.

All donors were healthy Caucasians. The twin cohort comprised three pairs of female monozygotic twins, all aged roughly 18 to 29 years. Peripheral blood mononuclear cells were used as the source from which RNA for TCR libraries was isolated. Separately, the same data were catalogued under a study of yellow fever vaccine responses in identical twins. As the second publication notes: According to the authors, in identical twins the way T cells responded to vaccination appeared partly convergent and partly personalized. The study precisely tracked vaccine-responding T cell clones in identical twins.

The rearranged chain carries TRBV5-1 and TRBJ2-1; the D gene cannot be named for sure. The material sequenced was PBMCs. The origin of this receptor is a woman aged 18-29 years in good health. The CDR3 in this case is CASSPGGDEQFF. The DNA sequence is TGCGCCAGCAGCCCGGGTGGAGATGAGCAGTTCTTC.